The 19 T cell receptor beta chains listed next were all sequenced from one sample in a study of shared clonotypes between healthy human individuals. Produced via immunoSEQ multiplex PCR; TCRdb's table is partial and in-frame only. The table records some 1,400,000 clones, 96% of them present only once. Sequencing used naive CD4+ T cells sorted from blood. Stated subset: CD45RA+ positively selected. The receptor source for this set is a man aged 25-40 years in good health.

About this clone itself: Additional DNA sequences in this sample encode the identical CDR3. The rearrangement links TRBV11-2 to TRBJ2-5; D unresolved. V lost 1 base and J 5 bases, leaving 5 bases between the germline ends. This CDR3 is built from 12 residues. In germline, CDR1 is SGHAT, CDR2 FQNNGV. The CDR3 loop reads CASSLVGETQYF. The DNA for the CDR3 is TGTGCCAGCAGCTTAGTCGGGGAGACCCAGTACTTC.

This rearrangement joins TRBV6-1 to TRBJ1-1; D unresolved. Trimming stripped 3 bases from V and 1 base from J, with 12 bases between. There are 15 residues in the CDR3. Germline CDR1 is MNHNS and CDR2 is SASEGT. As DNA, the CDR3 is TGTGCCAGCAGTGAGGGAGGACTGTCGAACACTGAAGCTTTCTTT. Translating gives CASSEGGLSNTEAFF.

The V and J genes are TRBV7-3 and TRBJ2-2, with D perhaps matching TRBD2 (6 bases). V gave up 2 bases and J gave up 11 bases, with 12 bases separating them. Germline V gives CDR1 SGHTA, CDR2 FQGTGA. The CDR3 totals 13 residues. This chain's CDR3 is CASSLGGLQELFF. DNA for the CDR3: TGTGCCAGCAGCTTAGGGGGACTCCAAGAGCTGTTTTTT.

The CDR3 DNA sequence: TGTGCCAGCAGCTTAGCCCTAGCCTCTGGGGCCAACGTCCTGACTTTC. It specifies CASSLALASGANVLTF. The genes are TRBV7-6 and TRBJ2-6; D might be TRBD2 (5 bases). This CDR3 contains 16 residues. Per the germline V gene, CDR1 is SGHVS and CDR2 is FNYEAQ. V shed 0 bases and J shed 0 bases, with 6 bases lying between them.

This clone was picked up one time. This rearrangement joins TRBV7-2 to TRBJ2-5; TRBD2 matches 12 bases. V was pared by 5 bases and J by 5 bases, with 6 bases of the junction left unmatched. CDR3 length: 15 amino acids. Germline CDR1 and CDR2: SGHTA and FQGNSA. The CDR3 region has the DNA TGTGCCAGCAGCGTCACTAGCGGGAGGCGGGAGACCCAGTACTTC. Translating it yields CASSVTSGRRETQYF.

The chain employs TRBV19 and TRBJ2-1; D is ambiguous. V was clipped by 3 bases and J by 5 bases, with 8 bases between them. The CDR3 spans 13 residues. Germline assignment: CDR1 LNHDA and CDR2 SQIVND (reference sequence). CDR3 amino acids: CASSISDNNEQFF. CDR3 bases: TGTGCCAGTAGTATTAGTGATAACAATGAGCAGTTCTTC.

This clone was counted a single time. V gene TRBV2 combines with J gene TRBJ2-5, with 7 nucleotides matching TRBD2. Germline loops: CDR1 SNHLY, CDR2 FYNNEI. The CDR3 has 14 amino acids. J gave up 2 bases and V 5 bases, and 5 bases lay outside the gene matches. In DNA form, the CDR3 reads TGTGCCAGCAGTTTCCTAGCGGCGCAAGAGACCCAGTACTTC. This codes for CASSFLAAQETQYF.

V and J are TRBV6-5 and TRBJ2-2; 7 bases map to TRBD2. The germline CDR1 and CDR2 sequences are MNHEY and SVGAGI. This CDR3 comprises 15 residues. After removal of 1 base from V and 4 bases from J, the junction contained 3 bases not matched to a gene. The CDR3 protein is CASSYLAGTTGELFF. As DNA, the CDR3 is TGTGCCAGCAGTTACTTAGCGGGTACCACCGGGGAGCTGTTTTTT.

V gene TRBV18 combines with J gene TRBJ1-5; no definite D call. The length of the CDR3 is 12 residues. Germline CDR1 KGHSH, CDR2 LQKENI. Trimming stripped 6 bases from V and 5 bases from J, with 8 bases between. In nucleotides, the CDR3 is TGTGCCAGCTCGGTCGAGTATCAGCCCCAGCATTTT. Translated, it gives CASSVEYQPQHF.

The gene calls are TRBV7-6 and TRBJ2-6; 7 bases match TRBD2. The V segment lost 2 bases and the J segment 2 bases; nucleotides outside the gene matches: 9. Germline V CDR1 and CDR2: SGHVS, FNYEAQ. The CDR3 consists of 18 residues. CDR3 DNA sequence: TGTGCCAGCAGCTTACAGTCCGGCGGGAGAGCTGGGGCCAACGTCCTGACTTTC. This encodes CASSLQSGGRAGANVLTF.

The CDR3 DNA reads as TGTGCCAGCAGCTTACGGGCCACTGAAGCTTTCTTT. It is translated as CASSLRATEAFF. This chain joins TRBV7-3 and TRBJ1-1; D gene ambiguous. CDR1 and CDR2 from the germline V gene are SGHTA and FQGTGA. The CDR3 length is 12 residues. V lost 2 bases and J lost 4, with 5 bases in between.

The chain uses TRBV19 and TRBJ2-3, with TRBD2 matching 8 bases. The CDR3 runs 13 residues. V was pared by 5 bases and J by 5 bases, with 3 bases of the junction left unmatched. Per germline, CDR1 LNHDA and CDR2 SQIVND (reference sequence). CDR3 bases: TGTGCCAGTAGTCCCGCGGGGGGAGATACGCAGTATTTT. It codes for CASSPAGGDTQYF.

The chain couples TRBV7-6 to TRBJ2-5; the match to TRBD1 covers 7 bases. Germline CDR1 SGHVS, CDR2 FNYEAQ. V shed 5 bases and J 3 bases; nucleotides not matched to a gene: 3. The CDR3 length is 13 residues. The CDR3 protein is CASSPGQKETQYF. The DNA of the CDR3 is TGTGCCAGCAGCCCGGGACAGAAAGAGACCCAGTACTTC.

The V gene is TRBV2, the J gene TRBJ2-3; D assignment may be TRBD1 or TRBD2 (5 bases each). V was shortened by 8 bases and J by 2 bases, with 11 bases between the two germline ends. CDR1 is SNHLY and CDR2 is FYNNEI in the germline V gene. This CDR3 region has 13 residues. CDR3 loop: CASRDGHTDTQYF. The CDR3 bases are TGTGCCAGCCGGGACGGACACACAGATACGCAGTATTTT.

V gene TRBV9 combines with J gene TRBJ2-3; D remains unclear. The germline V gene encodes CDR1 SGDLS and CDR2 YYNGEE. The CDR3 is 16 residues long. V was cut by 0 bases and J by 2 bases, with 13 bases left in between. The CDR3 DNA reads as TGTGCCAGCAGCGTAGGGCCAGGCGAATTCACAGATACGCAGTATTTT. This encodes CASSVGPGEFTDTQYF.

CDR3 region: CASDSGGASDTQYF. The CDR3 DNA follows: TGCGCCAGCGATAGCGGGGGGGCCTCAGATACGCAGTATTTT. This chain joins TRBV5-1 and TRBJ2-3; 11 positions match TRBD2. In germline, CDR1 is SGHRS, CDR2 YFSETQ. V was clipped by 7 bases and J by 4 bases; unmatched bases: 5. CDR3 length equals 14 residues.

CDR3 loop: CASSVSFAAQETQYF. CDR3 DNA sequence: TGTGCCAGCAGCGTATCCTTCGCGGCCCAAGAGACCCAGTACTTC. V and J are TRBV9 and TRBJ2-5; D unclear. In germline, CDR1 is SGDLS, CDR2 YYNGEE. The CDR3 has 15 residues. The V and J ends lost 1 base and 1 base respectively, with 11 bases between them. The complete variable domain, with remaining parts taken from reference TRBV9 and TRBJ2-5, reads DSGVTQTPKHLITATGQRVTLRCSPRSGDLSVYWYQQSLDQGLQFLIQYYNGEERAKGNILERFSAQQFPDLHSELNLSSLELGDSALYFCASSVSFAAQETQYFGPGTRLLVL.

The CDR3 is CASSFQGGRFTEAFF. As DNA, the CDR3 is TGTGCCAGCAGCTTCCAAGGGGGCCGTTTCACTGAAGCTTTCTTT. The chain joins TRBV7-2 to TRBJ1-1, with 7 bases matching TRBD1. V gave up 3 bases and J gave up 4 bases; unmatched junction bases: 8. Germline V gene lookup returns CDR1 SGHTA and CDR2 FQGNSA. The CDR3 extends over 15 amino acids.

V usage is TRBV2 and J usage is TRBJ1-5, with TRBD1 as a possible D gene (5 bases). Trimming left V 6 bases short and J 5 bases short, with 17 bases between. The CDR3 is 15 amino acids. CDR1 is SNHLY, CDR2 FYNNEI, per germline. CDR3 in amino acids: CASSPSRVSHQPQHF. The CDR3 nucleotides read TGTGCCAGCAGCCCTAGCAGGGTATCGCATCAGCCCCAGCATTTT.